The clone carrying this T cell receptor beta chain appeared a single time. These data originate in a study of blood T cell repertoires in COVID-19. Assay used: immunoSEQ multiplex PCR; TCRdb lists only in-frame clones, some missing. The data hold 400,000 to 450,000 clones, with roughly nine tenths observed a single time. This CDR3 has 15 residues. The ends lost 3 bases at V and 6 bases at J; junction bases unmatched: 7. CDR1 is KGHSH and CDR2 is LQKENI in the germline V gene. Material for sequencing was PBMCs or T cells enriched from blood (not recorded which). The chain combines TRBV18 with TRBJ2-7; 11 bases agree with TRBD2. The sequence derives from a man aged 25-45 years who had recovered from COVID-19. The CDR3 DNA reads TGTGCCAGCTCACCCGATTTTGGGACTAGCGGCGAGCAGTACTTC. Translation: CASSPDFGTSGEQYF.